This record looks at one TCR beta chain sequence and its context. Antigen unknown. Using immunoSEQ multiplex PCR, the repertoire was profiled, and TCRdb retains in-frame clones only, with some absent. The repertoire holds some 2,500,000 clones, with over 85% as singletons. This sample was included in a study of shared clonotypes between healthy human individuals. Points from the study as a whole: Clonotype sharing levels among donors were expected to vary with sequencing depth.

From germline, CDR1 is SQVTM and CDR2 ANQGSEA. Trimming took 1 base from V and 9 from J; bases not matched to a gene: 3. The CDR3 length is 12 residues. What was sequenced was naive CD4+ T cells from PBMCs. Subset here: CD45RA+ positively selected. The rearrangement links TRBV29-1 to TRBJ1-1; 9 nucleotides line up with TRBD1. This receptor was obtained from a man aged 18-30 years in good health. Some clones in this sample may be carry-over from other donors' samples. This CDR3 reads CSVEGQGDQAFF. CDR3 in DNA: TGCAGCGTTGAAGGACAGGGGGACCAAGCTTTCTTT.